The rows below give T cell receptor beta chains drawn from one sample of a study of blood T cell repertoires in COVID-19. Sequencing used immunoSEQ multiplex PCR; TCRdb keeps in-frame clones, though not all of them. Of 25,000 to 30,000 clones detected, roughly nine tenths appear once; the ten largest clones hold around 15%. The sequencing input was peripheral blood. These receptors were taken from a human donor in a cohort sampled during active COVID-19. The conserved cysteine and the conserved F or W are not part of the CDR3 here. The order of the fields is J gene, V gene, CDR3 protein.

TRBJ2-1	TRBV7-9	ASSLGTVNEQF
TRBJ2-6	TRBV3-1/TRBV3-2	ASSQDPTGAGANVLT
TRBJ1-1	TRBV14	ASSLGQGTIAEAF
TRBJ2-1	TRBV6-6	ASSQNSGTSGYEQF
TRBJ2-3	TRBV6-4	ASSDSAGADTQY
TRBJ2-5	TRBV4-1	ASSQTGGREYQETQY
TRBJ2-3	TRBV7-2	ASSYRGVSTDTQY
TRBJ2-2	TRBV9	ASSVLTGGRGELF
TRBJ2-1	TRBV6-2/TRBV6-3	ASSLSLTTTYNEQF
TRBJ1-2	TRBV2	ASSEFLTDTNYGYT
TRBJ1-6	TRBV10-2	ASSANGQDNNSPLH
TRBJ2-1	TRBV3-1/TRBV3-2	ASSQDRTSGTYNEQF
TRBJ1-1	TRBV4-1	ASSQGGNTEAF
TRBJ2-3	TRBV7-3	ASSPVAGGTDTQY
TRBJ2-7	TRBV6-5	ACGSAGAPAYEQY
TRBJ1-5	TRBV21-1	ASSKSVRRRNQPQH
TRBJ2-2	TRBV6-2/TRBV6-3	ASSRTGDNTGELF
TRBJ2-1	TRBV4-1	ASSQGSASGDNEQF
TRBJ1-2	TRBV27	ASSPGTGGGYT
TRBJ2-1	TRBV11-2	ASSLERRGGYNEQF
TRBJ2-3	TRBV7-9	ASSLGAGSPTQY
TRBJ2-1	TRBV27	ASSSWTDYNEQF
TRBJ2-2	TRBV19	ASSIERQYTGELF
TRBJ1-2	TRBV5-1	ASRPDQGMGNYGYT
TRBJ2-5	TRBV19	ASSVSGLAGEETQY
TRBJ2-5	TRBV2	ASSDGPWGEETQY
TRBJ1-5	TRBV19	ASSMMAGPSQPQH
TRBJ2-5	TRBV7-2	ASSLDPGTQY
TRBJ2-1	TRBV9	ASSVRGTVSYNEQF
TRBJ2-3	TRBV10-3	AISQTSGGYTDTQY
TRBJ2-2	TRBV7-8	ASSGSDRGWNTGELF
TRBJ2-2	TRBV9	ASSVLGGTNTGELF
TRBJ2-3	TRBV2	ATSGLNQGGTDTQY
TRBJ2-3	TRBV5-1	ASSARQGVSSDTQY
TRBJ1-5	TRBV7-2	ASSLGGRGSQPQH
TRBJ2-7	TRBV7-3	ASSLMGAVPYEQY
TRBJ2-3	TRBV9	ASSAQGGDTQY
TRBJ2-7	TRBV5-4	ASSTGGYEQY
TRBJ1-1	TRBV5-1	ASSPLLGGEAF
TRBJ2-7	TRBV11-1	ASSLVASGPYEQY
TRBJ2-3	TRBV9	ASSPYLGTDTQY
TRBJ1-1	TRBV6-5	ASSYDRTPEAF
TRBJ1-3	TRBV7-6	ASSLGQPSSGNTIY
TRBJ2-1	TRBV12-5	ASGPGLAEQF
TRBJ1-2	TRBV6-1	ASSDSFYGYT
TRBJ2-7	TRBV10-3	AIRTGTEVGEQY
TRBJ2-3	TRBV11-3	ASTSRPIGRSRTDTQY
TRBJ1-2	TRBV18	ASSPPSVTNYGYT
TRBJ2-7	TRBV5-1	ASSLWTNVAEQY
TRBJ2-7	TRBV7-9	ASSRQGAGHEQY